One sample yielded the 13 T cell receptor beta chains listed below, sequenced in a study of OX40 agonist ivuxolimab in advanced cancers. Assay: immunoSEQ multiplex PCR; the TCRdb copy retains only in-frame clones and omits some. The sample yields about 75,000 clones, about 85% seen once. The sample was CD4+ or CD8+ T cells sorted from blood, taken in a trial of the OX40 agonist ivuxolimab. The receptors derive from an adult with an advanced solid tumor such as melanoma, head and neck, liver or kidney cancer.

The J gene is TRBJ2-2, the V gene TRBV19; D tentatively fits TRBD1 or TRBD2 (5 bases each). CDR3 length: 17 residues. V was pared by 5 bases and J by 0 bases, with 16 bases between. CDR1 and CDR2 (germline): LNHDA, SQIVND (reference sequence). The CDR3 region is CASSLMLGGPNTGELFF. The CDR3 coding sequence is TGTGCCAGTAGTTTAATGCTTGGGGGTCCGAACACCGGGGAGCTGTTTTTT.

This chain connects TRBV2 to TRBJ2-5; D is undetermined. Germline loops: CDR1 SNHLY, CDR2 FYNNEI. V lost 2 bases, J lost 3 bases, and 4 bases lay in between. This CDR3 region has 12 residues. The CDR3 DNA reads TGTGCCAGCAGTGAATTGGAAGAGACCCAGTACTTC. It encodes CASSELEETQYF.

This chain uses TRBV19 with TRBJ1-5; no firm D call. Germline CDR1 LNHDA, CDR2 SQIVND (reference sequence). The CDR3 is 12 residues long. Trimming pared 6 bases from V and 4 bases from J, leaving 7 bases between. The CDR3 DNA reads TGTGCCAGTAGCTTCATAAATCAGCCCCAGCATTTT. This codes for CASSFINQPQHF.

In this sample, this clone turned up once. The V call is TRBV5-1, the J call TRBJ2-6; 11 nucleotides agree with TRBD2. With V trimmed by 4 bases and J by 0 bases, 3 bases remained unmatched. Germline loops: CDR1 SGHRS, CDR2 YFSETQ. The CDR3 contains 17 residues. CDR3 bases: TGCGCCAGCAGCCCGACTAGCGGGATCTCTGGGGCCAACGTCCTGACTTTC. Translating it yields CASSPTSGISGANVLTF.

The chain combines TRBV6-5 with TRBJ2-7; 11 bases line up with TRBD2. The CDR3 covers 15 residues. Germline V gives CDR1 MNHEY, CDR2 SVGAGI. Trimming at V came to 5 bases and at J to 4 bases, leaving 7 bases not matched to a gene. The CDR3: CASSRVASGRYEQYF. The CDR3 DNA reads TGTGCCAGCAGTCGGGTCGCTAGCGGGAGGTACGAGCAGTACTTC.

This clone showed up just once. For the CDR3, the DNA is TGTGCCAGCAGTGCCCGAGGGGCCCTGAACACTGAAGCTTTCTTT. This translates into CASSARGALNTEAFF. This chain links TRBV6-1 with TRBJ1-1, with a weak D call TRBD1 (5 bases). V lost 4 bases, J lost 0 bases, and 12 bases lay in between. This CDR3 has 15 residues. Germline V lookup: CDR1 MNHNS, CDR2 SASEGT.

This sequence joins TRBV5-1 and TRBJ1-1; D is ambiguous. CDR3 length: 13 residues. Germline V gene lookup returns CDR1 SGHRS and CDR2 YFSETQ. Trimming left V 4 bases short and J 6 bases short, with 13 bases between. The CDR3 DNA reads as TGCGCCAGCAGCCCTATGGTAACAGCTGAAGCTTTCTTT. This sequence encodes CASSPMVTAEAFF.

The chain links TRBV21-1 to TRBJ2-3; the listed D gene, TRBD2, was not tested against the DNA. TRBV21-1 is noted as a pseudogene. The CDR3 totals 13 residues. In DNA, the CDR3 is TGTGCCAGCGAACCCCCTACGGCAGATACGCAGTATTTT. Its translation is CASEPPTADTQYF.

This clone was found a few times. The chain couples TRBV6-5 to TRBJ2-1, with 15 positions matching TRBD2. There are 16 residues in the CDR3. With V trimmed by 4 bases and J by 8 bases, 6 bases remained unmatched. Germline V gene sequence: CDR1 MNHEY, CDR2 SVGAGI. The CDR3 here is CASSWTSGRADHEQFF. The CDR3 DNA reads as TGTGCCAGCAGTTGGACTAGCGGGAGGGCCGATCATGAGCAGTTCTTC.

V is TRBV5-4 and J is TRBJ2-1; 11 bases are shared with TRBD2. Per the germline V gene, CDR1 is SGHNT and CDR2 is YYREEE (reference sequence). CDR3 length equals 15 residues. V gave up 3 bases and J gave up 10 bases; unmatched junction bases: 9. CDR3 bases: TGTGCCAGCAGCTCACTAGCGGGAGAAATGGTAGAGCAGTTCTTC. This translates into CASSSLAGEMVEQFF.

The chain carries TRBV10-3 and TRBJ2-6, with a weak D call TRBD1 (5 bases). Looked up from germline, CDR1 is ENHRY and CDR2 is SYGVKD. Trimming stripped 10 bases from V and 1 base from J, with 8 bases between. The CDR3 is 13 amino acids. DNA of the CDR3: TGTGCCACGACAGCGTCTGGGGCCAACGTCCTGACTTTC. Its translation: CATTASGANVLTF.

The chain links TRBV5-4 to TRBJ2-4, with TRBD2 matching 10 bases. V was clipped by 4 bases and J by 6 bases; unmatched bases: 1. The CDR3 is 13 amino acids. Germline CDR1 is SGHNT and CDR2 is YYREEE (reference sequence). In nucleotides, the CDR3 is TGTGCCAGCAGCCCTAGCGGGGGAAACATTCAGTACTTC. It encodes CASSPSGGNIQYF. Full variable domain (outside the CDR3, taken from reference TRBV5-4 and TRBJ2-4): ETGVTQSPTHLIKTRGQQVTLRCSSQSGHNTVSWYQQALGQGPQFIFQYYREEENGRGNFPPRFSGLQFPNYSSELNVNALELDDSALYLCASSPSGGNIQYFGAGTRLSVL.

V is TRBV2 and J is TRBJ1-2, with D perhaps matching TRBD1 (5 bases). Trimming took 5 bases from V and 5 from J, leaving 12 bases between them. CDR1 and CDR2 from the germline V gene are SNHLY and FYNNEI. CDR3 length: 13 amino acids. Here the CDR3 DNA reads TGTGCCAGCAGTTCAGGGATCTCGTATGGCTACACCTTC. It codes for CASSSGISYGYTF.